This TCR beta chain was captured by sequencing in a study of T-cell memory formation after mild COVID-19. Study details: Clustering of TCRs was largely donor specific. Findings and limits, study-wide: Shrinking CD4+ clones were chiefly CM and EM; CD8+ ones were chiefly EMRA.

One entry per CDR3 protein results from TCRdb running MiXCR on the 5' RACE reads. The sample has about 260,000 distinct CDR3 sequences; roughly 8.2% are singletons. This clonotype was seen a handful of times. Its target is unknown. The CDR3 has 15 amino acids. Germline assignment: CDR1 KGHSH and CDR2 LQKENI. The J segment lost 8 bases and the V segment lost 2 bases, leaving 5 bases of the junction unmatched. Sequenced material: PBMCs or a T cell subset sorted from them (not recorded which). This chain uses TRBV18 with TRBJ1-6; 8 positions match TRBD1. The clonotype was recovered from a man younger than 30 who had mild COVID-19 (a few samples of this study predate the infection). Cell type and time point are not known. In DNA, the CDR3 is TGTGCCAGCTCACCATCTATACAGGGGGATTCACCCCTCCACTTT. Residues: CASSPSIQGDSPLHF.